These 18 T cell receptor beta chains share one sample of origin, sequenced in a study of blood T cell repertoires in COVID-19. Some clones are missing from TCRdb's copy, which holds only in-frame ones; the method was immunoSEQ multiplex PCR. The data hold approximately 320,000 clones, with about 87% observed a single time. Material: PBMCs or T cells enriched from blood (not recorded which). Every receptor here comes from a woman aged 18-29 years who had recovered from COVID-19.

This clone turned up a few times. The V and J genes are TRBV5-1 and TRBJ1-5; possible D gene TRBD1, 5 bases. The CDR3 sequence is 15 residues long. Trimming pared 0 bases from V and 5 bases from J, leaving 12 bases between. Germline CDR1 reads SGHRS; CDR2 reads YFSETQ. The CDR3: CASSLVGEVDQPQHF. CDR3 in DNA: TGCGCCAGCAGCTTGGTAGGGGAGGTGGATCAGCCCCAGCATTTT.

The genes are TRBV3-1 (or the pseudogene TRBV3-2) and TRBJ1-1; D possibly corresponds to TRBD1 (5 bases). The V end was cut by 3 bases, the J end by 11 bases, with 10 bases between. The CDR3 totals 11 residues. Germline loops: CDR1 LGHDT, CDR2 YNNKEL (reference sequence). The CDR3 region has the DNA TGTGCCAGCAGCCATGCAGGGTTGGCTTTCTTT. Its translation is CASSHAGLAFF.

CDR3: CASRGTGLYGYTF. The CDR3 nucleotides are TGTGCCAGCAGGGGGACAGGGCTCTATGGCTACACCTTC. The rearrangement uses TRBV7-2 and TRBJ1-2; 9 bases align to TRBD1. CDR3 size: 13 residues. The V gene end was trimmed by 6 bases and the J gene end by 4 bases; junction bases not matched to a gene: 3. CDR1 is SGHTA and CDR2 is FQGNSA in the germline V gene.

The rearrangement joins TRBV4-1 to TRBJ2-1; 7 bases are shared with TRBD2. Trimming took 1 base from V and 6 from J; bases not matched to a gene: 6. The CDR3 contains 15 residues. Looked up from germline, CDR1 is MGHRA and CDR2 is YSYEKL. The chain's CDR3 is CASSQGTRVPNEQFF. CDR3 bases: TGCGCCAGCAGCCAAGGGACTAGGGTTCCCAATGAGCAGTTCTTC.

The genes are TRBV9 and TRBJ2-1; TRBD2 agrees at 9 bases. This CDR3 has 16 amino acids. Looked up from germline, CDR1 is SGDLS and CDR2 is YYNGEE. Trimming cost V 3 bases and J 4 bases; bases outside gene matches: 8. Here the CDR3 reads CASSADLAGNYNEQFF. CDR3 sequence (DNA): TGTGCCAGCAGCGCTGATCTAGCGGGGAATTACAATGAGCAGTTCTTC.

The chain employs TRBV5-4 and TRBJ1-1, with a possible D match to TRBD1 (5 bases). The CDR3 runs 15 residues. V lost 2 bases to trimming and J lost 0 bases, with 11 bases between them. Germline V CDR1 and CDR2: SGHNT, YYREEE (reference sequence). Here the CDR3 reads CASSLAGPLNTEAFF. CDR3 DNA: TGTGCCAGCAGCTTAGCGGGACCCCTGAACACTGAAGCTTTCTTT.

The chain has TRBV5-1 and TRBJ2-5, with 9 bases fitting TRBD1. The CDR3 is 15 residues long. The germline gives CDR1 SGHRS, CDR2 YFSETQ. The ends lost 4 bases at V and 3 bases at J; junction bases unmatched: 7. The CDR3 region has the DNA TGCGCCAGCAGCCGGAGACAGGGGGTGGAAGAGACCCAGTACTTC. This codes for CASSRRQGVEETQYF.

The V and J genes are TRBV7-2 and TRBJ2-1; 7 bases agree with TRBD2. J was trimmed by 7 bases and V by 0 bases; bases with no gene match: 3. This CDR3 comprises 14 residues. The germline CDR1 and CDR2 sequences are SGHTA and FQGNSA. CDR3: CASSLAGRANEQFF. CDR3 DNA sequence: TGTGCCAGCAGCTTAGCGGGGAGGGCAAATGAGCAGTTCTTC.

Concerning this clone itself: Other DNA variants within this sample encode the same CDR3. The V call is TRBV18, the J call TRBJ2-7, with 9 bases matching TRBD1. Per germline, CDR1 KGHSH and CDR2 LQKENI. The CDR3 sequence is 14 residues long. Trimming cost V 6 bases and J 3 bases; bases outside gene matches: 6. This CDR3 is CASSPGTGNYEQYF. The CDR3 DNA sequence: TGTGCCAGCTCCCCCGGGACAGGGAACTACGAGCAGTACTTC.

This clone has just one count. The CDR3 loop is CASSLSIGDTQYF. The CDR3 DNA reads as TGTGCCAGCAGCTTAAGTATCGGAGATACGCAGTATTTT. V is TRBV7-2 and J is TRBJ2-3; D is unresolved. The CDR3 runs to 13 residues. Germline V gives CDR1 SGHTA, CDR2 FQGNSA. Trimming shortened V by 2 bases and J by 5 bases, and 8 bases separated the two germline ends.

The chain couples TRBV20-1 to TRBJ1-5; D unresolved. This CDR3 region has 11 residues. CDR1 is DFQATT and CDR2 is SNEGSKA in the germline V gene (reference sequence). Trimming cost V 3 bases and J 3 bases, with 3 bases left between them. The CDR3 nucleotides are TGCAGTGCTAGCAACAATCAGCCCCAGCATTTT. Its translation is CSASNNQPQHF.

This rearrangement joins TRBV7-9 to TRBJ2-1; 8 bases are shared with TRBD1. The CDR3 has 16 amino acids. Trimming cost V 6 bases and J 0 bases; bases outside gene matches: 7. The germline CDR1 and CDR2 sequences are SEHNR and FQNEAQ (reference sequence). The chain's CDR3 is CASRTDRASSYNEQFF. Written as DNA, the CDR3 is TGTGCCAGCAGGACGGACAGGGCGAGCTCCTACAATGAGCAGTTCTTC.

The V and J genes are TRBV5-1 and TRBJ1-1; TRBD1 might be the D (5 bases). V lost 1 base to trimming and J lost 0 bases, with 13 bases between them. CDR3 size: 16 residues. Germline CDR1 SGHRS, CDR2 YFSETQ. The CDR3 is CASSLLAGPMNTEAFF. The CDR3 region has the DNA TGCGCCAGCAGCTTGCTGGCAGGGCCTATGAACACTGAAGCTTTCTTT.

The rearrangement joins TRBV5-6 to TRBJ2-7; 8 nucleotides line up with TRBD2. Germline V CDR1 and CDR2: SGHDT, YYEEEE. With 7 bases clipped from V and 2 bases from J, the junction kept 8 bases outside the gene matches. The CDR3 is 14 residues long. The CDR3 protein is CASFAGLGAYEQYF. The CDR3 DNA follows: TGTGCCAGCTTCGCGGGACTAGGCGCCTACGAGCAGTACTTC.

A single count supports this clone. The chain has TRBV5-4 and TRBJ2-2; maybe TRBD1 (6 bases). The ends were cut back, 0 bases at V and 3 bases at J, with 12 bases in the middle. This CDR3 contains 16 residues. The V gene's germline CDR1 is SGHNT and CDR2 YYREEE (reference sequence). The DNA for the CDR3 is TGTGCCAGCAGCTTGGATGCAGGGGTAGACACCGGGGAGCTGTTTTTT. Residues: CASSLDAGVDTGELFF.

The chain recombines TRBV10-3 with TRBJ1-4; TRBD1 aligns across 8 bases. The CDR3 contains 18 residues. V gave up 2 bases and J gave up 7 bases; unmatched junction bases: 15. Germline V lookup: CDR1 ENHRY, CDR2 SYGVKD. CDR3 protein: CAISEIPQWTGRGEKLFF. CDR3 DNA: TGTGCCATCAGTGAGATTCCGCAATGGACAGGGCGGGGTGAAAAACTGTTTTTT.

V gene TRBV5-5 combines with J gene TRBJ1-2, with D hard to call. The CDR3 runs to 14 residues. Between the trimmed V and J ends, which lost 7 bases and 2 bases, there was a span of 15 bases. CDR1 is SGHKS and CDR2 is YYEKEE in the germline V gene (reference sequence). The CDR3 is CASWAVNPNYGYTF. The DNA of the CDR3 is TGTGCCAGCTGGGCCGTCAACCCGAACTATGGCTACACCTTC. The full variable domain, in which reference TRBV5-5 and TRBJ1-2 provide the parts outside the CDR3, is DAGVTQSPTHLIKTRGQQVTLRCSPISGHKSVSWYQQVLGQGPQFIFQYYEKEERGRGNFPDRFSARQFPNYSSELNVNALLLGDSALYLCASWAVNPNYGYTFGSGTRLTVV.

V gene TRBV9 combines with J gene TRBJ2-3, with 7 bases matching TRBD1. The ends lost 2 bases at V and 4 bases at J; junction bases unmatched: 10. The CDR3 totals 16 residues. The V gene's germline CDR1 is SGDLS and CDR2 YYNGEE. The CDR3 region has the DNA TGTGCCAGCAGCGTGACCTATGGACAGGTGGCAGATACGCAGTATTTT. Its translation: CASSVTYGQVADTQYF.